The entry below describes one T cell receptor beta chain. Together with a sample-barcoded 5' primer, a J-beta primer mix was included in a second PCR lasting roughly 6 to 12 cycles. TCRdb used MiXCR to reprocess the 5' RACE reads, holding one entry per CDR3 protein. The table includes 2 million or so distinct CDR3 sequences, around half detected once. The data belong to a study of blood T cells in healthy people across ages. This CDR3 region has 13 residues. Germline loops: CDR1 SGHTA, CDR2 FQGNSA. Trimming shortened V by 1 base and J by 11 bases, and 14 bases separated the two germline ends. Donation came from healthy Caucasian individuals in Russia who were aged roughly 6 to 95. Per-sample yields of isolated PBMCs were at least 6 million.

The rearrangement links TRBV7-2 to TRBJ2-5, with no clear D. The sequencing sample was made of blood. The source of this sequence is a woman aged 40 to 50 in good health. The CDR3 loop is CASSLERPNEQYF. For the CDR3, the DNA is TGTGCCAGCAGCTTAGAACGGCCGAATGAGCAGTACTTC.